This T cell receptor (beta chain) was captured in a study of blood T cell repertoires in COVID-19. V was shortened by 4 bases and J by 1 base, with 11 bases between the two germline ends. This CDR3 contains 14 residues. Germline CDR1 reads SGHRS; CDR2 reads YFSETQ. TCRdb's table, derived via immunoSEQ multiplex PCR, lists solely in-frame clones and lacks some. This table holds around 50,000 clones, roughly nine tenths found once. The chain carries TRBV5-1 and TRBJ2-5; D might be TRBD1 (6 bases). The sequenced sample consisted of peripheral blood. This clonotype was obtained from a man aged 65 to 79 with active COVID-19. The CDR3: CASSIPTGQETQYF. The CDR3 nucleotides are TGCGCCAGCAGCATACCGACAGGCCAAGAGACCCAGTACTTC.